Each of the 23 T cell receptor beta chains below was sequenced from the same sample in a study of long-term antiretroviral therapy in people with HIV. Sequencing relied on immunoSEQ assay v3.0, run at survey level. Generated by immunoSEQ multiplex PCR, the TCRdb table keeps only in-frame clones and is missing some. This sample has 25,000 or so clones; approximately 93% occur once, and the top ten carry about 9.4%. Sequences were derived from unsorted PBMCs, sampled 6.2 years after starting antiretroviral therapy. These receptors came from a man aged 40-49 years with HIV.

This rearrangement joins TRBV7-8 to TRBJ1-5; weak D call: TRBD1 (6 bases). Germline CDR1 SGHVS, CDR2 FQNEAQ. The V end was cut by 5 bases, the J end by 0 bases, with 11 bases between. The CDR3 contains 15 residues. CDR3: CASSTSDSSNQPQHF. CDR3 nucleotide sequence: TGTGCCAGCAGCACCTCGGACAGTAGCAATCAGCCCCAGCATTTT. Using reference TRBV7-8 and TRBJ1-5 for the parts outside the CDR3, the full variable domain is GAGVSQSPRYKVAKRGQDVALRCDPISGHVSLFWYQQALGQGPEFLTYFQNEAQLDKSGLPSDRFFAERPEGSVSTLKIQRTQQEDSAVYLCASSTSDSSNQPQHFGDGTRLSIL.

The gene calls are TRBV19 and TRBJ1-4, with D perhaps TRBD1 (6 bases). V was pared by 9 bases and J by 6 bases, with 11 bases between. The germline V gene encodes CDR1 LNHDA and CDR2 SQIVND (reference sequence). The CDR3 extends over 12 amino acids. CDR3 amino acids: CASRDIYEKLFF. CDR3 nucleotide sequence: TGTGCCAGCCGGGACATTTATGAAAAACTGTTTTTT.

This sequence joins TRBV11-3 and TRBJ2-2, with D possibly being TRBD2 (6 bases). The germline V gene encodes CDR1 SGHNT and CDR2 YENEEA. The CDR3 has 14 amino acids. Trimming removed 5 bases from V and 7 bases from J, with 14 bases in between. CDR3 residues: CASSPGRSDGELFF. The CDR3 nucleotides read TGTGCCAGCAGCCCTGGGAGGTCGGACGGGGAGCTGTTTTTT.

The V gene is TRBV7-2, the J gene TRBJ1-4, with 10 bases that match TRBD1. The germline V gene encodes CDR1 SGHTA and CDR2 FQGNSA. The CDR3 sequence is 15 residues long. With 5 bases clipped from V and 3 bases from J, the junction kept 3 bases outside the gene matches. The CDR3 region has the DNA TGTGCCAGCAGCCGGGACAGGGGTTCTAATGAAAAACTGTTTTTT. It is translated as CASSRDRGSNEKLFF.

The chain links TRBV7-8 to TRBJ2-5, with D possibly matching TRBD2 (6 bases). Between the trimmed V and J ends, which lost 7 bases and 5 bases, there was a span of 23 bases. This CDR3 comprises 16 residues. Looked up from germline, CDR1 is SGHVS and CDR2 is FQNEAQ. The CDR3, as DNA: TGTGCCAGCACGCCTGTTAGCGGAAAGATTGGGGAGACCCAGTACTTC. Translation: CASTPVSGKIGETQYF. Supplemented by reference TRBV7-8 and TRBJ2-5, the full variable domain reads GAGVSQSPRYKVAKRGQDVALRCDPISGHVSLFWYQQALGQGPEFLTYFQNEAQLDKSGLPSDRFFAERPEGSVSTLKIQRTQQEDSAVYLCASTPVSGKIGETQYFGPGTRLLVL.

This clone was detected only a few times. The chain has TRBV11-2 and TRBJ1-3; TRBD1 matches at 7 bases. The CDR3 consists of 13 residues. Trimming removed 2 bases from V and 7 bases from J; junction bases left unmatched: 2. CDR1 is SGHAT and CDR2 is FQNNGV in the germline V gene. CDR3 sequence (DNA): TGTGCCAGCAGCTTATTAGGGGGCAACACCATATATTTT. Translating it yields CASSLLGGNTIYF.

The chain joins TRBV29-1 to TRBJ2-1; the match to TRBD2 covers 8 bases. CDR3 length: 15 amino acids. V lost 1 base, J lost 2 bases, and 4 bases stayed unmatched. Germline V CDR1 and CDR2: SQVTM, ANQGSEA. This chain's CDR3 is CSVEVTSGPYNEQFF. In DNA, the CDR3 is TGCAGCGTTGAAGTAACTAGCGGTCCCTACAATGAGCAGTTCTTC.

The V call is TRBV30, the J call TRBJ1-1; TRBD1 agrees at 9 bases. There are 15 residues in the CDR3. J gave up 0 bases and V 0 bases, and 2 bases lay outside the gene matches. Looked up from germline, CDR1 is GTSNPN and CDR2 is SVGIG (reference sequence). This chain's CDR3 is CAWSVGTGLNTEAFF. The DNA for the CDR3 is TGTGCCTGGAGTGTGGGGACAGGGTTGAACACTGAAGCTTTCTTT.

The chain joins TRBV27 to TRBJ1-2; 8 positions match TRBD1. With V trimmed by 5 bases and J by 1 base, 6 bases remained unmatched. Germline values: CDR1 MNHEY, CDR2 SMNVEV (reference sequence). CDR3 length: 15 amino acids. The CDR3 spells CASSVQGALNYGYTF. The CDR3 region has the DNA TGTGCCAGCAGTGTCCAGGGGGCGCTTAACTATGGCTACACCTTC.

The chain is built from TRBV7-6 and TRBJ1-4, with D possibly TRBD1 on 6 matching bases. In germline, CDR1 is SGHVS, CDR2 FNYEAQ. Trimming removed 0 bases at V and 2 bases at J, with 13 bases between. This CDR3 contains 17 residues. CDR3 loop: CASSLALGGETNEKLFF. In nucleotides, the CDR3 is TGTGCCAGCAGCTTAGCGCTCGGGGGCGAGACTAATGAAAAACTGTTTTTT.

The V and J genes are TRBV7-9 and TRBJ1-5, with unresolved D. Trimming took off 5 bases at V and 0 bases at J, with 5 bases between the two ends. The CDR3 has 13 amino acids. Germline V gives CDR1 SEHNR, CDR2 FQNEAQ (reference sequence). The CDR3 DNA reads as TGTGCCAGCAGCCCAGATAGCAATCAGCCCCAGCATTTT. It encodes CASSPDSNQPQHF. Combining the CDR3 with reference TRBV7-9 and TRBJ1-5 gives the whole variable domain DTGVSQNPRHKITKRGQNVTFRCDPISEHNRLYWYRQTLGQGPEFLTYFQNEAQLEKSRLLSDRFSAERPKGSFSTLEIQRTEQGDSAMYLCASSPDSNQPQHFGDGTRLSIL.

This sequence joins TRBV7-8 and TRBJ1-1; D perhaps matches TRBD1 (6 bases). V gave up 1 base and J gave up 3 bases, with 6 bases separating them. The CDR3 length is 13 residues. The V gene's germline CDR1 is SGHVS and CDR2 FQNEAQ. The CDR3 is CASSLDRDTEAFF. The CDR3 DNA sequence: TGTGCCAGCAGCTTAGACAGGGACACTGAAGCTTTCTTT. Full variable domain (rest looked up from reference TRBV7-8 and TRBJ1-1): GAGVSQSPRYKVAKRGQDVALRCDPISGHVSLFWYQQALGQGPEFLTYFQNEAQLDKSGLPSDRFFAERPEGSVSTLKIQRTQQEDSAVYLCASSLDRDTEAFFGQGTRLTVV.

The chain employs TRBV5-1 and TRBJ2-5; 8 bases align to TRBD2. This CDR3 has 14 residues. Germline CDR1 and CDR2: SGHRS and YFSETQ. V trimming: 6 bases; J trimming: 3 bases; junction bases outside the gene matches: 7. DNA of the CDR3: TGCGCCAGCACGCCCCTGGGACTAGAAGAGACCCAGTACTTC. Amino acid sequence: CASTPLGLEETQYF.

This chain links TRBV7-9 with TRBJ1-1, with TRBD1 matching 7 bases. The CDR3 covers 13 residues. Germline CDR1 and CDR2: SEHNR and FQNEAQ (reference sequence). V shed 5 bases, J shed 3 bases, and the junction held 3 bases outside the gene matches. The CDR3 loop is CASSGTGDTEAFF. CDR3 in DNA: TGTGCCAGCAGCGGTACAGGGGACACTGAAGCTTTCTTT. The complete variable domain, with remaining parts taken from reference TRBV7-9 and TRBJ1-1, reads DTGVSQNPRHKITKRGQNVTFRCDPISEHNRLYWYRQTLGQGPEFLTYFQNEAQLEKSRLLSDRFSAERPKGSFSTLEIQRTEQGDSAMYLCASSGTGDTEAFFGQGTRLTVV.

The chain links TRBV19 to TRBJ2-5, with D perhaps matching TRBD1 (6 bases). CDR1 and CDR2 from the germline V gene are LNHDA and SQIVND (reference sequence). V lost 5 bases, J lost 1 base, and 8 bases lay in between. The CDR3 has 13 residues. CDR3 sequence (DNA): TGTGCCAGTAGTGAACAGGGCCAAGAGACCCAGTACTTC. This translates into CASSEQGQETQYF.

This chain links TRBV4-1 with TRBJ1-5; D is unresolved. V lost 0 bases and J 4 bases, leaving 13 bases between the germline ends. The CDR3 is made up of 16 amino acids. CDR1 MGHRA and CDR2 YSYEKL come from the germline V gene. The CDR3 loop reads CASSQDSKGWNQPQHF. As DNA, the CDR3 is TGCGCCAGCAGCCAAGATAGCAAGGGTTGGAATCAGCCCCAGCATTTT.

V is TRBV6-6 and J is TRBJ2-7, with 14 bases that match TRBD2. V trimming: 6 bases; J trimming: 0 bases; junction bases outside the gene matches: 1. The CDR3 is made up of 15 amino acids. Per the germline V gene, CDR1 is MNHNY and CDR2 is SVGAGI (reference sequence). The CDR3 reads CASRGTSGSSYEQYF. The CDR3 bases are TGTGCCAGCAGGGGGACTAGCGGGAGCTCCTACGAGCAGTACTTC.

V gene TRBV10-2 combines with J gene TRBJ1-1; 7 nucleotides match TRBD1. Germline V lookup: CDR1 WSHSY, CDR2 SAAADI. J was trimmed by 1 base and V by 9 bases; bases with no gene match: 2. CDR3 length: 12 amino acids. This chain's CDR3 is CASRTGNTEAFF. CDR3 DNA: TGCGCCAGTAGGACAGGGAACACTGAAGCTTTCTTT.

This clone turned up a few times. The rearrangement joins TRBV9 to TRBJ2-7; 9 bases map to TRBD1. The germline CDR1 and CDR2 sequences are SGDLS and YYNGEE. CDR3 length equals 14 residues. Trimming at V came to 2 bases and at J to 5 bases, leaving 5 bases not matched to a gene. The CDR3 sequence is CASSVGTGNDEQYF. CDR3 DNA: TGTGCCAGCAGCGTTGGGACAGGGAATGACGAGCAGTACTTC.

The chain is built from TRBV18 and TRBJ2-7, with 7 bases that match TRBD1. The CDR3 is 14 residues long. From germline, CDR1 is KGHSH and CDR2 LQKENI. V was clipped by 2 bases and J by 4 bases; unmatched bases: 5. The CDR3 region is CASSPFRGTYEQYF. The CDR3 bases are TGTGCCAGCTCACCATTCAGGGGGACGTACGAGCAGTACTTC. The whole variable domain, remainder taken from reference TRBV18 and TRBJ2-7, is NAGVMQNPRHLVRRRGQEARLRCSPMKGHSHVYWYRQLPEEGLKFMVYLQKENIIDESGMPKERFSAEFPKEGPSILRIQQVVRGDSAAYFCASSPFRGTYEQYFGPGTRLTVT.

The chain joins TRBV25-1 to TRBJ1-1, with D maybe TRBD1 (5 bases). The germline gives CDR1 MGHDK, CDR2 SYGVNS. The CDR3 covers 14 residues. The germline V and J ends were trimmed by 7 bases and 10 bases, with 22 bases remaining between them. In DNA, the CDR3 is TGTGCCAGCAAGATTAGGGAGGGGTCTTCTCCAGCTTTCTTT. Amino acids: CASKIREGSSPAFF.

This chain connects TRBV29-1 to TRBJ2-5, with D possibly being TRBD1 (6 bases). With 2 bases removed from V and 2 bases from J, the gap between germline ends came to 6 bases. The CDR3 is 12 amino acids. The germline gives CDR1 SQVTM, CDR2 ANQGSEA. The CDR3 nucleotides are TGCAGCGTTGAAAGGGGGCAAGAGACCCAGTACTTC. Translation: CSVERGQETQYF.

CDR3 sequence reads: CASSFPSGQETQYF. CDR3 DNA: TGTGCCAGCAGCTTCCCTAGCGGTCAAGAGACCCAGTACTTC. The rearrangement links TRBV5-4 to TRBJ2-5, with TRBD2 matching over 7 bases. Trimming cost V 2 bases and J 2 bases; bases outside gene matches: 3. Germline V gene data show CDR1 as SGHNT and CDR2 as YYREEE (reference sequence). The CDR3 has 14 residues.